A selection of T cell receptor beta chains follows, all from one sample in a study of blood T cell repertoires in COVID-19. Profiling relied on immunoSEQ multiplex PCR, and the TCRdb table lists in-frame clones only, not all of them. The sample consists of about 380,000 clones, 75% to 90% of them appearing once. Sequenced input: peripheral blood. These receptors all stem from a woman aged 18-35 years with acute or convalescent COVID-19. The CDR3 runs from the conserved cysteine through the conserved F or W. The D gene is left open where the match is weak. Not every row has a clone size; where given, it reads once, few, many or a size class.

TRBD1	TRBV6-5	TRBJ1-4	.	TGTGCCAGCCGGGACAGGTATAATGAAAAACTGTTTTTT	CASRDRYNEKLFF
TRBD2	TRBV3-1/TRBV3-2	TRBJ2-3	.	TGTGCCAGCAGCTTAGCGGGTCCAGATACGCAGTATTTT	CASSLAGPDTQYF
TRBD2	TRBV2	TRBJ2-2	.	TGTGCCAGCAGTGAGGGAGGGCCCCCCGGGGAGCTGTTTTTT	CASSEGGPPGELFF
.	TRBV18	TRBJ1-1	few	TGTGCCAGCTCACCACCACAGAAAGAAGCTTTCTTT	CASSPPQKEAFF
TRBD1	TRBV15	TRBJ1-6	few	TGTGCCACCGAAGTTTATACAGGGGTAAATTCACCCCTCCACTTT	CATEVYTGVNSPLHF
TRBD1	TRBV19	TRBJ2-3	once	TGTGCCAGTAGTCCTTCTCGACAGGGCGCAGATACGCAGTATTTT	CASSPSRQGADTQYF
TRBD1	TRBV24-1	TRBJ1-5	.	TGTGCCACCAGTCAGGGGGATCGGCCCCAGCATTTT	CATSQGDRPQHF
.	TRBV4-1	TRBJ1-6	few	TGCGCCAGCAGCCAAGGAGGAGGGAGCGCCTATAATTCACCCCTCCACTTT	CASSQGGGSAYNSPLHF
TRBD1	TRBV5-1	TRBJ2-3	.	TGCGCCAGCAGCAACGTCTATCAGGGGGCAGATACGCAGTATTTT	CASSNVYQGADTQYF
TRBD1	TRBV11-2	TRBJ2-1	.	TGTGCCAGCAGCTTAGGGACAGGGGCCTACAATGAGCAGTTCTTC	CASSLGTGAYNEQFF
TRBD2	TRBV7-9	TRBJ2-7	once	TGTGCCAGCAGCTACGGACTAGCTTCCTACGAGCAGTACTTC	CASSYGLASYEQYF
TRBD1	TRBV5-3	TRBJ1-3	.	TGTGCCAGAAGCTTGTTTGACAGGGGGCTATGTGGAAACACCATATATTTT	CARSLFDRGLCGNTIYF
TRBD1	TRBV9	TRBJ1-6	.	TGTGCCAGCAGCCCAAGGACAGGGAACTCACCCCTCCACTTT	CASSPRTGNSPLHF
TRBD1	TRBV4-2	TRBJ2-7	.	TGTGCCAGCAGCCAGACAGGGGTGGGGTCCTACGAGCAGTACTTC	CASSQTGVGSYEQYF
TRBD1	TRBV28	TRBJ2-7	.	TGTGCCAGCAGTACCTACCCCGGGACAGCCAAATCCTACGAGCAGTACTTC	CASSTYPGTAKSYEQYF
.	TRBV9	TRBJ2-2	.	TGTTTATCGGCGGGGTCCACCGGGGAGCTGTTTTTT	CLSAGSTGELFF
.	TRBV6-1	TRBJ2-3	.	TGTGCCAGCAGTGAAGATGGGGGAGGAGATACGCAGTATTTT	CASSEDGGGDTQYF
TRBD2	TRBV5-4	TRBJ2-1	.	TGTGCCAGCAGCTTAGGGACTAGCGGGGGGGCTTCCTACAATGAGCAGTTCTTC	CASSLGTSGGASYNEQFF
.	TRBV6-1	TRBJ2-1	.	TGTGCCAGCAGTGAGATTCGGTTTGGGGGGGCCGGCAATGAGCAGTTCTTC	CASSEIRFGGAGNEQFF
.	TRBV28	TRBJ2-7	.	TGTGCCAGCAGTTTAGAAGGGGACTACGAGCAGTACTTC	CASSLEGDYEQYF
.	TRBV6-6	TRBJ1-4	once	TGTGCCAGCAGTGCGGGGCTGATTAATGAAAAACTGTTTTTT	CASSAGLINEKLFF
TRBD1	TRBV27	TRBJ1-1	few	TGTGCCAGCAGTTACAGGGGGGTCCAATTGAACACTGAAGCTTTCTTT	CASSYRGVQLNTEAFF
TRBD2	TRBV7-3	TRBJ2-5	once	TGTGCCAGCAGCTTAGTAGCGGGAGGGCCGGGGCGAGAGACCCAGTACTTC	CASSLVAGGPGRETQYF
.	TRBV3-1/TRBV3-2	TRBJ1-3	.	TGTGCCAGCAGCCAAGTGGTAGCAGGGAAGCGAAACACCATATATTTT	CASSQVVAGKRNTIYF
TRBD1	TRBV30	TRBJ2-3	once	TGTGCCTGGAGTGGACAGGGGGCTAGCACAGATACGCAGTATTTT	CAWSGQGASTDTQYF
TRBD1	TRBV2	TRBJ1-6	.	TGTGCCAGCAGTCCGGGACAGTCGAGAATCTATAATTCACCCCTCCACTTT	CASSPGQSRIYNSPLHF
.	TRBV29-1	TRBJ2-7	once	TGCAGCGTTGAACAGGGGAGTTCCTACGAGCAGTACTTC	CSVEQGSSYEQYF
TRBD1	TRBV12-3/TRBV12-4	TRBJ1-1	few	TGTGCCAGCAGTTTGGGACAGGGGGCGCGAGCTTTCTTT	CASSLGQGARAFF
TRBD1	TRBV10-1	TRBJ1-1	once	TGCGCCAGCAGCGCCGGGACAGGGAAGGTGTTTAACGAAGCTTTCTTT	CASSAGTGKVFNEAFF
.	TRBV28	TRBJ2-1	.	TGTGCCAGCAGTTTACCTGCGGACAGTATCCATGAGCAGTTCTTC	CASSLPADSIHEQFF
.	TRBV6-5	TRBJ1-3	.	TGTGCCAGCGGACGGGGTGCTGGAAACACCATATATTTT	CASGRGAGNTIYF
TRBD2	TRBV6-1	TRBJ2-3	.	TGTGCCAGCAGTGAACAAGCGGGAGGGCCGTCGACAGATACGCAGTATTTT	CASSEQAGGPSTDTQYF
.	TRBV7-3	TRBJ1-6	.	TGTGCCAGCAGCGTAACCCAACAGGGAGCTAGGGCACCCCTCCACTTT	CASSVTQQGARAPLHF
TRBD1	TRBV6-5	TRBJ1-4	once	TGTGCCAGCAGCGACGGGGGACAGGGTGGAGAAAAACTGTTTTTT	CASSDGGQGGEKLFF
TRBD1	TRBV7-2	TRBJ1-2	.	TGTGCCAGCAGCCAGGGGGGTGAGAGCTACACCTTC	CASSQGGESYTF
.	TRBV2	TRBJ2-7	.	TGTGCCAGCGTCCGGGCCTACGAGCAGTACTTC	CASVRAYEQYF
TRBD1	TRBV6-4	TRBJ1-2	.	TGTGCCAGCAGTGAAGCCCAGGGGGCGCGAGGCTACACCTTC	CASSEAQGARGYTF
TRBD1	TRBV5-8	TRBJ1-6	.	TGTGCCAGCAGCCCCGGGACAGGTGTTTATAATTCACCCCTCCACTTT	CASSPGTGVYNSPLHF
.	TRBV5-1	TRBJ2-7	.	TGCGCCAGCAGCTTCAACAGCCCCGGGGACGAGCAGTACTTC	CASSFNSPGDEQYF
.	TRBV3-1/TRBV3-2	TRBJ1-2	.	TGTGCCAGCAGCCAAGCGGATCGGGGAGGCGGCTACACCTTC	CASSQADRGGGYTF